This T cell receptor (beta chain) appears in the sequencing data of a study of beta chain features in type 1 diabetes. Study as a whole: Patients shared similar age, gender and cell yields with healthy donors. The study's findings and limits: Patients showed naive, central memory and Treg TCRB repertoires that appeared more similar than those of healthy donors. All four CD4+ subsets of Type 1 diabetes patients contained TCRB CDR3s that were moderately but significantly shorter.

Germline lookup yields CDR1 KGHSH and CDR2 LQKENI. There are 15 residues in the CDR3. V was pared by 3 bases and J by 4 bases, with 7 bases of the junction left unmatched. Remarks on this clone: Its antigen is unidentified.

In total, each donor contributed a single heparinised blood draw that averaged roughly 100 mL. TCRB transcripts that were expressed got sequenced, as all of the isolated RNA had been reverse transcribed. Some clones are missing from TCRdb's copy, which holds only in-frame ones; the method was immunoSEQ multiplex PCR. The table includes 550,000 to 850,000 clones, about an eighth detected once. What was sequenced was naive CD4+ T cells from blood. The chain is built from TRBV18 and TRBJ1-1, with 8 bases fitting TRBD1. The receptor was isolated from a young man with type 1 diabetes. The CDR3 reads CASSPTGGVGTEAFF. The CDR3 DNA is TGTGCCAGCTCACCTACAGGGGGAGTGGGCACTGAAGCTTTCTTT.